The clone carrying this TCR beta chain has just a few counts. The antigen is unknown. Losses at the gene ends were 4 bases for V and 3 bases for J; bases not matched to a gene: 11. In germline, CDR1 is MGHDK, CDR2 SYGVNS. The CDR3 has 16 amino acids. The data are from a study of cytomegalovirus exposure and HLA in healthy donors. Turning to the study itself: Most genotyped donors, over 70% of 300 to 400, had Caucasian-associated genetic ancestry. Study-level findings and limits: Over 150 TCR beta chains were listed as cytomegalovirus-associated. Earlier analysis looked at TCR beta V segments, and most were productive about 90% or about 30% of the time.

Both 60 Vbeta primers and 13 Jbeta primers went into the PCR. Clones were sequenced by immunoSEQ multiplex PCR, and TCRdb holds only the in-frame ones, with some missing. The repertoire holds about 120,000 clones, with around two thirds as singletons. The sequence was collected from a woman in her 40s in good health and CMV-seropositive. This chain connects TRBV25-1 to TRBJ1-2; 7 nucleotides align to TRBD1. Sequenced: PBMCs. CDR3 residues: CASSALSGTAYYGYTF. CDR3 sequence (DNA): TGTGCCAGCAGTGCACTCTCCGGGACAGCGTACTATGGCTACACCTTC.